Presented here are 19 T cell receptor beta chains from one specimen sequenced in a study of long-term antiretroviral therapy in people with HIV. Researchers ran immunoSEQ v3.0 at survey level. Measured with immunoSEQ multiplex PCR; TCRdb has only the in-frame clones, and not every one. This table holds roughly 23,000 clones, around 81% found once. The sample here was unsorted PBMCs, taken 1.5 years after starting antiretroviral therapy. The receptors stem from a man aged 30 to 39 with HIV.

The rearrangement joins TRBV6-5 to TRBJ2-2, with D perhaps TRBD2 (6 bases). V gave up 10 bases and J gave up 0 bases, with 12 bases separating them. This CDR3 is 14 amino acids long. Per the germline V gene, CDR1 is MNHEY and CDR2 is SVGAGI. CDR3 residues: CATVREPNTGELFF. CDR3 coding DNA: TGTGCCACCGTCCGGGAGCCGAACACCGGGGAGCTGTTTTTT.

The CDR3 sequence is CASSGSGGAGGELFF. The CDR3 bases are TGTGCCAGCAGCGGTAGCGGGGGGGCTGGCGGGGAGCTGTTTTTT. J is TRBJ2-2 and V is TRBV9; 11 positions agree with TRBD2. V was pared by 3 bases and J by 7 bases, with 5 bases of the junction left unmatched. The CDR3 runs 15 residues. Germline CDR1 is SGDLS and CDR2 is YYNGEE.

The chain has TRBV6-6 and TRBJ2-1; D not resolved. V lost 4 bases and J 9 bases, leaving 10 bases between the germline ends. Germline V CDR1 and CDR2: MNHNY, SVGAGI (reference sequence). The CDR3 is 12 residues long. CDR3 coding DNA: TGTGCCAGCAGTTTTACAGTGGGTGAGCAGTTCTTC. This encodes CASSFTVGEQFF.

This clone was counted between two and nine times. The rearrangement links TRBV27 to TRBJ2-2, with 7 bases matching TRBD1. Germline-derived CDR1 and CDR2 are MNHEY and SMNVEV (reference sequence). J gave up 6 bases and V 3 bases, and 7 bases lay outside the gene matches. CDR3 length: 15 residues. The CDR3 reads CASSFSTGNAGELFF. The CDR3 region has the DNA TGTGCCAGCAGTTTCTCGACAGGGAATGCCGGGGAGCTGTTTTTT.

This chain connects TRBV14 to TRBJ1-2; D gene uncertain. The CDR3 consists of 16 residues. The germline V gene has CDR1 SGHDN and CDR2 FVKESK. Trimming left V 0 bases short and J 1 base short, with 12 bases between. The CDR3 loop reads CASSQDYGSINYGYTF. In nucleotides, the CDR3 is TGTGCCAGCAGCCAAGATTATGGGTCCATTAACTATGGCTACACCTTC.

The V call is TRBV27, the J call TRBJ1-4, with a possible D match to TRBD1 (5 bases). This CDR3 has 10 amino acids. Trimming took 6 bases from V and 10 from J, leaving 6 bases between them. Germline V gene lookup returns CDR1 MNHEY and CDR2 SMNVEV (reference sequence). The CDR3 bases are TGTGCCAGCAGGGGGGTAAAACTGTTTTTT. Protein sequence: CASRGVKLFF. Variable domain in full (rest from reference TRBV27 and TRBJ1-4): EAQVTQNPRYLITVTGKKLTVTCSQNMNHEYMSWYRQDPGLGLRQIYYSMNVEVTDKGDVPEGYKVSRKEKRNFPLILESPSPNQTSLYFCASRGVKLFFGSGTQLSVL.

The rearrangement links TRBV5-1 to TRBJ1-5; D not resolved. CDR3 length: 13 residues. Germline V gene sequence: CDR1 SGHRS, CDR2 YFSETQ. The germline V and J ends were trimmed by 1 base and 3 bases, with 5 bases remaining between them. CDR3: CASSLHDNQPQHF. The CDR3 bases are TGCGCCAGCAGCTTGCACGACAATCAGCCCCAGCATTTT.

In nucleotides, the CDR3 is TGTGCCAGCAGTGGACGAATTCCCGGCACAGATACGCAGTATTTT. Its translation is CASSGRIPGTDTQYF. The genes are TRBV28 and TRBJ2-3; D is uncertain. The V and J ends lost 5 bases and 1 base respectively, with 13 bases between them. Germline loops: CDR1 MDHEN, CDR2 SYDVKM. The CDR3 contains 15 residues.

The chain joins TRBV28 to TRBJ1-1, with no clear D. The CDR3 length is 12 residues. From germline, CDR1 is MDHEN and CDR2 SYDVKM. V shed 3 bases and J shed 4 bases, with 6 bases lying between them. The CDR3 DNA reads as TGTGCCAGCAGTTTTCGGTCCACTGAAGCTTTCTTT. Translating gives CASSFRSTEAFF.

The chain has TRBV10-3 and TRBJ2-5; no firm D call. The CDR3 totals 12 residues. CDR1 is ENHRY and CDR2 is SYGVKD in the germline V gene. V lost 10 bases and J 5 bases, leaving 14 bases between the germline ends. CDR3 in amino acids: CATKGSGETQYF. The CDR3 nucleotides read TGTGCCACGAAAGGTAGTGGGGAGACCCAGTACTTC.

This chain links TRBV28 with TRBJ1-5; D may be TRBD1 (6 bases). This CDR3 is 14 amino acids long. V lost 2 bases, J lost 1 base, and 6 bases lay in between. Germline CDR1 and CDR2: MDHEN and SYDVKM. DNA of the CDR3: TGTGCCAGCAGTTTAGGGACAAGCAATCAGCCCCAGCATTTT. Residues: CASSLGTSNQPQHF.

This clone is a singleton in its sample. The V call is TRBV18, the J call TRBJ2-6; tentative D call: TRBD1 (5 bases). The germline gives CDR1 KGHSH, CDR2 LQKENI. Between the trimmed V and J ends, which lost 1 base and 0 bases, there was a span of 19 bases. The CDR3 covers 20 residues. CDR3 sequence (DNA): TGTGCCAGCTCACCACTCCCCCAAACAGGTGCCGTCTCTGGGGCCAACGTCCTGACTTTC. It codes for CASSPLPQTGAVSGANVLTF.

The J gene is TRBJ2-1, the V gene TRBV4-3; D gene unclear. Deletions cut 0 bases from V and 4 bases from J, with 10 bases between. The V gene's germline CDR1 is LGHNA and CDR2 YSLEER. The CDR3 is made up of 15 amino acids. For the CDR3, the DNA is TGCGCCAGCAGCCAAGATGTTACAGTTTACAATGAGCAGTTCTTC. Its translation: CASSQDVTVYNEQFF.

The V gene is TRBV15, the J gene TRBJ2-1, with TRBD2 matching over 9 bases. Germline values: CDR1 LNHNV, CDR2 YYDKDF (reference sequence). The CDR3 contains 18 residues. After removal of 3 bases from V and 4 bases from J, the junction contained 13 bases not matched to a gene. CDR3 bases: TGTGCCACCAGCAGCAGCCGCGGCGGACTAGCGCTGTACAATGAGCAGTTCTTC. Amino acids: CATSSSRGGLALYNEQFF.

The V call is TRBV6-1, the J call TRBJ2-1; D may be TRBD1 (5 bases). V was shortened by 6 bases and J by 9 bases, with 15 bases between the two germline ends. CDR1 and CDR2 from the germline V gene are MNHNS and SASEGT. The CDR3 contains 13 residues. The CDR3 spells CASRERGQGEQFF. The CDR3 nucleotides read TGTGCCAGCAGGGAAAGGGGCCAGGGTGAGCAGTTCTTC.

The V gene is TRBV4-1, the J gene TRBJ2-7, with unresolved D. Germline V lookup: CDR1 MGHRA, CDR2 YSYEKL. The CDR3 consists of 13 residues. The V end lost 0 bases, the J end lost 6 bases, and 9 bases lay between the germline ends. The CDR3 here is CASSQDFTGEQYF. Here the CDR3 DNA reads TGCGCCAGCAGCCAAGATTTCACCGGCGAGCAGTACTTC.

The chain recombines TRBV28 with TRBJ1-2; TRBD1 matches 8 bases. The junction had 11 bases not matched to a gene; V was cut back by 7 bases and J by 4 bases. The CDR3 consists of 15 residues. CDR1 MDHEN and CDR2 SYDVKM come from the germline V gene. CDR3 residues: CASIPGQVRGYGYTF. The CDR3 DNA reads TGTGCCAGCATACCGGGACAGGTGCGAGGCTATGGCTACACCTTC.

The rearrangement joins TRBV4-1 to TRBJ1-1; D not resolved. CDR3 length equals 17 residues. V lost 0 bases and J 4 bases, leaving 18 bases between the germline ends. Germline CDR1 and CDR2: MGHRA and YSYEKL. CDR3 region: CASSQDEEGTLGTEAFF. The CDR3 coding sequence is TGCGCCAGCAGCCAAGATGAGGAGGGTACCTTGGGCACTGAAGCTTTCTTT.

The CDR3 DNA follows: TGTGCCAGTAGTGGGGCAGGGGAGACCCAGTACTTC. Amino acids: CASSGAGETQYF. The rearrangement joins TRBV19 to TRBJ2-5, with D possibly TRBD1 on 5 matching bases. The CDR3 sequence is 12 residues long. Germline V gene data show CDR1 as LNHDA and CDR2 as SQIVND (reference sequence). Deletions cut 5 bases from V and 5 bases from J, with 9 bases between.